The clone carrying this TCR beta chain came up many times. The antigen remains unidentified. The junction had 6 bases not matched to a gene; V was cut back by 3 bases and J by 7 bases. The CDR3 spans 14 residues. Germline CDR1 is MGHRA and CDR2 is YSYEKL. Investigators profiled TCR beta VDJ and CDR3 from genomic DNA template. TCRdb processed the reads anew with MiXCR; each CDR3 protein has one entry. The sample carries 35,000 to 45,000 distinct CDR3 sequences, approximately 67% recorded once. This entry comes from a study of CD8+CD57+ T cells in acquired aplastic anemia. Study-level information: Healthy CD8+ samples averaged roughly 9.9 million reads.

Study-wide points: For CD8+ Simpson's diversity, patients and controls showed no significant difference.

This sequence joins TRBV4-1 and TRBJ2-1, with TRBD2 matching 7 bases. Specimen: sorted CD4+, CD8+, or CD8+CD57+ T cells (not recorded which) from PBMCs. The sequence was obtained from a human donor in good health, serving as a control. CDR3 in DNA: TGCGCCAGCAGCCAGGGACCGGGAGGTAATGAGCAGTTCTTC. As protein: CASSQGPGGNEQFF.